What follows are 17 T cell receptor beta chains derived from one specimen sequenced in a study of blood T cell repertoires in COVID-19. The protocol was immunoSEQ multiplex PCR, while the TCRdb copy is restricted to in-frame clones and leaves out a portion. The sample includes approximately 81,000 clones, roughly four fifths of them seen just once. The sequenced sample consisted of peripheral blood. The receptors originated from a human donor in a cohort sampled during active COVID-19.

The V call is TRBV5-1, the J call TRBJ2-7; 8 bases are a match to TRBD1. This CDR3 has 14 amino acids. V trimming: 3 bases; J trimming: 3 bases; junction bases outside the gene matches: 5. Germline V CDR1 and CDR2: SGHRS, YFSETQ. This chain's CDR3 is CASSWGGQGYEQYF. The DNA for the CDR3 is TGCGCCAGCAGCTGGGGCGGACAGGGCTACGAGCAGTACTTC.

The J gene is TRBJ2-1, the V gene TRBV5-1; 11 bases are a match to TRBD2. CDR1 and CDR2 from the germline V gene are SGHRS and YFSETQ. Trimming at V came to 4 bases and at J to 4 bases, leaving 10 bases not matched to a gene. The CDR3 has 17 residues. CDR3 DNA sequence: TGCGCCAGCAGCCATCCATCGGCTAGCGGGGGGTACAATGAGCAGTTCTTC. This codes for CASSHPSASGGYNEQFF.

The CDR3 DNA reads as TGTGCCACCCAGGGAGGGGGAAGTCAGCCCCAGCATTTT. Its protein is CATQGGGSQPQHF. V is TRBV6-5 and J is TRBJ1-5; maybe TRBD1 (6 bases). V was pared by 10 bases and J by 6 bases, with 16 bases between. The CDR3 spans 13 residues. The V gene's germline CDR1 is MNHEY and CDR2 SVGAGI.

The rearrangement joins TRBV6-5 to TRBJ1-2; maybe TRBD1 (5 bases). Trimming shortened V by 8 bases and J by 4 bases, and 11 bases separated the two germline ends. Germline-derived CDR1 and CDR2 are MNHEY and SVGAGI. The CDR3 has 12 residues. In DNA, the CDR3 is TGTGCCAGCGGACGGGGGAGCTATGGCTACACCTTC. Encoded protein: CASGRGSYGYTF.

The chain is built from TRBV4-3 and TRBJ2-1, with D possibly TRBD2 on 5 matching bases. This CDR3 has 13 amino acids. Germline V CDR1 and CDR2: LGHNA, YSLEER. V lost 1 base to trimming and J lost 8 bases, with 9 bases between them. The CDR3 DNA reads TGCGCCAGCAGCCAAGCTGGGAGCCATGAGCAGTTCTTC. Amino acid sequence: CASSQAGSHEQFF.

The chain is built from TRBV10-3 and TRBJ1-2; the D gene is possibly TRBD1 (5 bases). Trimming removed 5 bases from V and 3 bases from J, with 13 bases in between. The germline V gene has CDR1 ENHRY and CDR2 SYGVKD. The CDR3 is 14 amino acids. CDR3 in DNA: TGTGCCATCAGTCCACGCCCGGGGGACTATGGCTACACCTTC. It specifies CAISPRPGDYGYTF.

This clone has a single count. The chain uses TRBV9 and TRBJ2-7, with D perhaps TRBD2 (6 bases). The V gene lost 4 bases and the J gene lost 6 bases, with 20 bases spanning the gap. CDR3 length: 15 residues. The germline V gene encodes CDR1 SGDLS and CDR2 YYNGEE. For the CDR3, the DNA is TGTGCCAGCAGCCTTTCCGGGGCCGGGGGAGCCGAGCAGTACTTC. Protein: CASSLSGAGGAEQYF.

V and J are TRBV7-6 and TRBJ1-3, with D maybe TRBD1 (5 bases). CDR3 size: 15 residues. Germline V lookup: CDR1 SGHVS, CDR2 FNYEAQ. With 4 bases removed from V and 2 bases from J, the gap between germline ends came to 12 bases. CDR3 loop: CASSSRVRTGNTIYF. The CDR3 region has the DNA TGTGCCAGCAGCTCCAGGGTTCGGACTGGAAACACCATATATTTT.

The chain links TRBV2 to TRBJ2-7; 10 nucleotides match TRBD1. CDR1 SNHLY and CDR2 FYNNEI come from the germline V gene. V dropped 10 bases and J dropped 5; count of bases not matched to a gene: 11. The CDR3 runs 14 residues. CDR3 in amino acids: CATHRDRGVHEQYF. In DNA form, the CDR3 reads TGTGCCACCCACCGGGACAGGGGAGTCCACGAGCAGTACTTC. Complete variable domain (other parts from reference TRBV2 and TRBJ2-7): EPEVTQTPSHQVTQMGQEVILRCVPISNHLYFYWYRQILGQKVEFLVSFYNNEISEKSEIFDDQFSVERPDGSNFTLKIRSTKLEDSAMYFCATHRDRGVHEQYFGPGTRLTVT.

This sequence joins TRBV12-3 or TRBV12-4 and TRBJ2-7, with D possibly being TRBD2 (7 bases). The V and J ends lost 6 bases and 6 bases respectively, with 12 bases between them. The length of the CDR3 is 12 residues. The CDR3 DNA is TGTGCCAGCAGCCCCCGGGGGGCCGAGCAGTACTTC. Protein: CASSPRGAEQYF.

The rearrangement uses TRBV28 and TRBJ1-6, with TRBD1 matching 7 bases. V was pared by 6 bases and J by 7 bases, with 6 bases of the junction left unmatched. Germline V gene lookup returns CDR1 MDHEN and CDR2 SYDVKM. The length of the CDR3 is 14 residues. CDR3 sequence reads: CASSLQGRNSPLHF. The CDR3 coding sequence is TGTGCCAGCAGCCTACAGGGGCGGAATTCACCCCTCCACTTT.

This chain connects TRBV3-1 (or the pseudogene TRBV3-2) to TRBJ1-2; possible D gene TRBD1, 6 bases. The CDR3 runs to 13 residues. CDR1 is LGHDT and CDR2 is YNNKEL in the germline V gene (reference sequence). V was clipped by 8 bases and J by 4 bases, with 14 bases between them. The CDR3: CASQGPGVYGYTF. CDR3 nucleotide sequence: TGTGCCAGCCAAGGGCCAGGGGTCTATGGCTACACCTTC.

The gene calls are TRBV18 and TRBJ1-5; tentatively, D is TRBD1 (6 bases). Germline-derived CDR1 and CDR2 are KGHSH and LQKENI. The CDR3 spans 14 residues. The V and J ends lost 1 base and 4 bases respectively, with 8 bases between them. CDR3 amino acids: CASSPRTENQPQHF. The CDR3 coding sequence is TGTGCCAGCTCACCACGGACAGAGAATCAGCCCCAGCATTTT.

V usage is TRBV4-2 and J usage is TRBJ2-1; TRBD2 matches at 16 bases. The CDR3 runs to 17 residues. Losses at the gene ends were 3 bases for V and 6 bases for J; bases not matched to a gene: 5. The germline V gene has CDR1 LGHNA and CDR2 YNFKEQ. The CDR3 loop is CASSQAGLAGGPNEQFF. In DNA, the CDR3 is TGTGCCAGCAGCCAGGCGGGACTAGCGGGGGGGCCCAATGAGCAGTTCTTC.

V usage is TRBV5-5 and J usage is TRBJ2-7, with unresolved D. The CDR3 covers 13 residues. V shed 4 bases and J shed 1 base, with 9 bases lying between them. The germline CDR1 and CDR2 sequences are SGHKS and YYEKEE (reference sequence). This CDR3 reads CASSKPGSYEQYF. In DNA form, the CDR3 reads TGTGCCAGCAGCAAACCCGGGTCCTACGAGCAGTACTTC.

This chain connects TRBV5-1 to TRBJ1-2, with a weak D call TRBD1 (6 bases). From germline, CDR1 is SGHRS and CDR2 YFSETQ. The CDR3 consists of 13 residues. The germline V and J ends were trimmed by 2 bases and 8 bases, with 13 bases remaining between them. The CDR3 coding sequence is TGCGCCAGCAGCTTAGTCGCAGGGGAAGGCTACACCTTC. It specifies CASSLVAGEGYTF.

The chain combines TRBV10-3 with TRBJ2-7; no firm D call. The CDR3 covers 12 residues. Germline-derived CDR1 and CDR2 are ENHRY and SYGVKD. V lost 6 bases and J lost 3, with 9 bases in between. CDR3 sequence reads: CAISRQDYEQYF. The CDR3 nucleotides are TGTGCCATCAGCCGACAAGACTACGAGCAGTACTTC.